Here is one T cell receptor (beta chain) with its context. What it binds is unknown. This entry belongs to a study of cytomegalovirus exposure and HLA in healthy donors. About the study: It was reported in a later analysis that the 95 to 150 validation repertoires used the same platform as the approximately 670 first-cohort repertoires.

Deletions cut 4 bases from V and 0 bases from J, with 14 bases between. The length of the CDR3 is 16 residues. Germline loops: CDR1 SGDLS, CDR2 YYNGEE. The study's findings and limits: Most TCR sequences proved rare, with some public TCRs found in many donors.

This table comes from immunoSEQ multiplex PCR, and its TCRdb copy is limited to in-frame clones, with some not included. The sample yields 150,000 to 160,000 clones, around 84% seen once. From the approximately 120-subject validation cohort, which was separate from the approximately 700-subject first cohort, the donors were drawn. The chain employs TRBV9 and TRBJ1-3; weak D call: TRBD1 (6 bases). The sequence was obtained from a human donor in good health. Sequenced sample: PBMCs. The CDR3 DNA reads as TGTGCCAGCAGCCCGCAGACAGGTATCTCTGGAAACACCATATATTTT. It specifies CASSPQTGISGNTIYF.